This entry describes one T cell receptor beta chain. V lost 6 bases and J lost 2, with 11 bases in between. The CDR3 is 12 residues long. Germline V gene data show CDR1 as SQVTM and CDR2 as ANQGSEA. Produced via immunoSEQ multiplex PCR; TCRdb's table is partial and in-frame only. The sample includes roughly 500,000 clones, less than 85% of them seen just once. The source of the sample is a study of shared clonotypes between healthy human individuals. All donors qualified as healthy HIV-negative adults and had experienced no recent acute infections or vaccinations. Caucasian adults residing in Nashville, Tennessee made up all the donors.

The sample taken for sequencing was PBMCs. The chain couples TRBV29-1 to TRBJ2-7; D may match TRBD1 or TRBD2 (5 bases each). This clonotype was sampled from a woman between 35 and 50 years old in good health. Some clones in this sample may be carry-over from other donors' samples. CDR3 amino acids: CSVGDRTYEQYF. CDR3 sequence (DNA): TGCAGCGTAGGGGACCGAACCTACGAGCAGTACTTC.